Each of the 26 T cell receptor beta chains below was sequenced from the same sample in a study of type 1 and type 2 diabetes patients. The PCR template was genomic DNA. A primer set of 30 forward and 13 reverse primers amplified the CDR3. TCRdb recomputed calls from the multiplex PCR reads with MiXCR, one row per CDR3 protein. In the table there are some 250,000 distinct CDR3 sequences, roughly 44% of which are singletons. The sample comprised peripheral blood mononuclear cells (PBMCs). These receptor sequences come from a man between 18 and 29 years old with type 2 diabetes.

This clonotype was observed a few times. This chain connects TRBV27 to TRBJ1-6; possibly TRBD1 for D (6 bases). V lost 2 bases to trimming and J lost 9 bases, with 14 bases between them. The CDR3 is made up of 15 amino acids. In germline, CDR1 is MNHEY, CDR2 SMNVEV (reference sequence). CDR3 bases: TGTGCCAGCAGTTTAGCTGGCAGGGGAGGTTCACCCCTCCACTTT. Encoded protein: CASSLAGRGGSPLHF.

The chain couples TRBV19 to TRBJ2-3, with unresolved D. The V gene lost 8 bases and the J gene lost 4 bases, with 16 bases spanning the gap. Looked up from germline, CDR1 is LNHDA and CDR2 is SQIVND (reference sequence). This CDR3 spans 14 amino acids. The CDR3 protein is CASRQQGIADTQYF. The DNA of the CDR3 is TGTGCCAGTCGACAACAAGGGATCGCAGATACGCAGTATTTT.

J is TRBJ1-2 and V is TRBV29-1; 11 bases are shared with TRBD1. The CDR3 runs to 16 residues. Germline CDR1 SQVTM, CDR2 ANQGSEA. V shed 7 bases and J 2 bases; nucleotides not matched to a gene: 12. The CDR3 loop is CSAPDRDRGENYGYTF. The CDR3 nucleotides are TGCAGCGCCCCAGACCGGGACAGGGGGGAAAACTATGGCTACACCTTC.

This clonotype turned up a few times. This sequence joins TRBV28 and TRBJ1-1; D possibly corresponds to TRBD1 (5 bases). CDR1 is MDHEN and CDR2 is SYDVKM in the germline V gene. The CDR3 consists of 12 residues. The V end was cut by 1 base, the J end by 6 bases, with 6 bases between. Here the CDR3 reads CASSLLGAEAFF. As DNA, the CDR3 is TGTGCCAGCAGTTTATTAGGGGCTGAAGCTTTCTTT.

This clonotype was detected a few times. The chain employs TRBV2 and TRBJ1-5, with 8 bases lining up with TRBD1. The CDR3 covers 17 residues. Germline-derived CDR1 and CDR2 are SNHLY and FYNNEI. The V gene end was trimmed by 4 bases and the J gene end by 7 bases; junction bases not matched to a gene: 15. CDR3 bases: TGTGCCAGCAGTGTGGGAACAGGGGGTGGAAAGGAGCAGCCCCAGCATTTT. Protein: CASSVGTGGGKEQPQHF.

The rearrangement links TRBV12-3 or TRBV12-4 to TRBJ2-7; D is possibly TRBD2 (6 bases). V was pared by 5 bases and J by 0 bases, with 8 bases between. The CDR3 contains 13 residues. The CDR3 nucleotides read TGTGCCAGCAGTCCGACTAGCTCCTACGAGCAGTACTTC. Translated: CASSPTSSYEQYF.

The gene calls are TRBV9 and TRBJ2-3, with TRBD2 identical over 9 bases. This CDR3 contains 15 residues. V trimming: 3 bases; J trimming: 3 bases; junction bases outside the gene matches: 5. Germline CDR1 reads SGDLS; CDR2 reads YYNGEE. The CDR3 loop is CASSALAGPTDTQYF. The CDR3 coding sequence is TGTGCCAGCAGCGCCCTAGCGGGGCCTACAGATACGCAGTATTTT.

The rearrangement uses TRBV7-3 and TRBJ1-1; TRBD1 matches at 7 bases. The junction had 16 bases not matched to a gene; V was cut back by 5 bases and J by 10 bases. The CDR3 covers 15 residues. Germline CDR1 reads SGHTA; CDR2 reads FQGTGA. DNA for the CDR3: TGTGCCAGCAGCCAAGATCATCCGGGACAGAGGGGAGCTTTCTTT. It codes for CASSQDHPGQRGAFF.

The V call is TRBV6-6, the J call TRBJ1-2; no clear D. The CDR3 consists of 10 residues. Germline V CDR1 and CDR2: MNHNY, SVGAGI (reference sequence). Deletions cut 8 bases from V and 5 bases from J, with 6 bases between. CDR3 sequence reads: CASYGYGYTF. The CDR3 nucleotides are TGTGCCAGCTATGGGTATGGCTACACCTTC.

V gene TRBV30 combines with J gene TRBJ2-3, with 9 positions matching TRBD2. The trim removed 0 bases at V and 13 bases at J, leaving 17 bases unmatched. CDR1 GTSNPN and CDR2 SVGIG come from the germline V gene (reference sequence). The length of the CDR3 is 16 residues. CDR3: CAWSVAGGLNPHAEYF. The CDR3 DNA is TGTGCCTGGAGTGTAGCGGGAGGCCTGAATCCGCACGCTGAGTATTTT.

This chain joins TRBV6-5 and TRBJ2-7; a weak D match, TRBD1 (6 bases). The CDR3 extends over 12 amino acids. Germline V CDR1 and CDR2: MNHEY, SVGAGI. Between the trimmed V and J ends, which lost 10 bases and 4 bases, there was a span of 14 bases. The CDR3 DNA follows: TGTGCCATCCGGACAGCCGAATACGAGCAGTACTTC. The encoded protein is CAIRTAEYEQYF.

V usage is TRBV5-6 and J usage is TRBJ2-7; D remains ambiguous. The V end was cut by 0 bases, the J end by 2 bases, with 9 bases between. CDR1 SGHDT and CDR2 YYEEEE come from the germline V gene. The CDR3 consists of 14 residues. This CDR3 is CASSLEPFPYEQYF. The CDR3 region has the DNA TGTGCCAGCAGCTTGGAACCATTTCCCTACGAGCAGTACTTC.

V and J are TRBV7-3 and TRBJ2-7; D unresolved. Germline V lookup: CDR1 SGHTA, CDR2 FQGTGA. This CDR3 comprises 13 residues. Trimming took off 4 bases at V and 1 base at J, with 8 bases between the two ends. The CDR3 coding sequence is TGTGCCAGCAGCTCGGGCCATTCCTACGAGCAGTACTTC. Encoded protein: CASSSGHSYEQYF.

As to this clonotype: A clone one base away is much larger, so this may be a read error. The chain is built from TRBV12-5 and TRBJ2-7; perhaps TRBD2 as D (5 bases). Germline values: CDR1 LGHNT, CDR2 FRNRAP. CDR3 length equals 11 residues. CDR3: CATSAGYEQYF. The CDR3 DNA is TGTGCCACCAGTGCGGGTTACGAGCAGTACTTC.

J is TRBJ2-7 and V is TRBV19; D may match TRBD1 or TRBD2 (6 bases each). The CDR3 is made up of 14 amino acids. V dropped 3 bases and J dropped 0 bases, with 9 bases sitting between them. From germline, CDR1 is LNHDA and CDR2 SQIVND (reference sequence). CDR3 amino acids: CASSIGGGSYEQYF. In DNA, the CDR3 is TGTGCCAGTAGTATTGGAGGGGGCTCCTACGAGCAGTACTTC.

The chain has TRBV7-8 and TRBJ2-7; 10 bases fit TRBD1. There are 15 residues in the CDR3. Germline V gene lookup returns CDR1 SGHVS and CDR2 FQNEAQ. Unmatched junction bases numbered 5, after V lost 2 bases and J lost 4 bases. CDR3 residues: CASSLRTGGVYEQYF. CDR3 DNA: TGTGCCAGCAGCTTACGGACAGGGGGGGTGTACGAGCAGTACTTC.

The J gene is TRBJ2-2, the V gene TRBV24-1, with D tentatively TRBD2 (5 bases). CDR1 is KGHDR and CDR2 is SFDVKD in the germline V gene. This CDR3 is 14 amino acids long. With 9 bases removed from V and 5 bases from J, the gap between germline ends came to 15 bases. The CDR3: CATAPGFQTGELFF. The CDR3 nucleotides read TGTGCCACCGCCCCGGGGTTTCAAACCGGGGAGCTGTTTTTT.

This clonotype was detected ten times or more. The chain joins TRBV2 to TRBJ1-1; a weak D match, TRBD1 (5 bases). CDR1 is SNHLY, CDR2 FYNNEI, per germline. This CDR3 spans 15 amino acids. The V end was cut by 3 bases, the J end by 2 bases, with 13 bases between. The CDR3 loop reads CASSEMDTSNTEAFF. The DNA of the CDR3 is TGTGCCAGCAGTGAGATGGACACCTCAAACACTGAAGCTTTCTTT. Complete variable domain (other parts from reference TRBV2 and TRBJ1-1): EPEVTQTPSHQVTQMGQEVILRCVPISNHLYFYWYRQILGQKVEFLVSFYNNEISEKSEIFDDQFSVERPDGSNFTLKIRSTKLEDSAMYFCASSEMDTSNTEAFFGQGTRLTVV.

The CDR3 protein is CASSLSSVAGRINTEAFF. The CDR3 DNA reads as TGTGCCAGCAGTTTATCTAGCGTGGCAGGCCGTATAAACACTGAAGCTTTCTTT. V usage is TRBV27 and J usage is TRBJ1-1; D gene ambiguous. Trimming cost V 0 bases and J 2 bases, with 19 bases left between them. The CDR3 spans 18 residues. Germline V gives CDR1 MNHEY, CDR2 SMNVEV (reference sequence).

This clonotype was observed a few times. J is TRBJ2-7 and V is TRBV7-2; 7 bases line up with TRBD1. The junction had 14 bases not matched to a gene; V was cut back by 3 bases and J by 3 bases. This CDR3 comprises 17 residues. Germline CDR1 and CDR2: SGHTA and FQGNSA. The CDR3 reads CASSLYPPRDRHYEQYF. The CDR3, as DNA: TGTGCCAGCAGCTTGTATCCCCCCCGGGACAGACACTACGAGCAGTACTTC. The whole variable domain, remainder taken from reference TRBV7-2 and TRBJ2-7, is GAGVSQSPSNKVTEKGKDVELRCDPISGHTALYWYRQSLGQGLEFLIYFQGNSAPDKSGLPSDRFSAERTGGSVSTLTIQRTQQEDSAVYLCASSLYPPRDRHYEQYFGPGTRLTVT.

V gene TRBV19 combines with J gene TRBJ2-7, with D possibly matching TRBD2 (5 bases). This CDR3 has 11 amino acids. The germline V and J ends were trimmed by 10 bases and 2 bases, with 9 bases remaining between them. CDR1 and CDR2 (germline): LNHDA, SQIVND (reference sequence). The CDR3 here is CATSGTYEQYF. The CDR3 bases are TGTGCCACCTCCGGGACCTACGAGCAGTACTTC.

J is TRBJ1-2 and V is TRBV5-1, with D possibly matching TRBD1 (6 bases). Per the germline V gene, CDR1 is SGHRS and CDR2 is YFSETQ. The V and J ends lost 5 bases and 6 bases respectively, with 17 bases between them. The length of the CDR3 is 14 residues. The chain's CDR3 is CASSFNRANDGYTF. For the CDR3, the DNA is TGCGCCAGCAGTTTTAACAGGGCCAACGATGGCTACACCTTC.

This clonotype has a count of ten or more. The CDR3 region has the DNA TGCGCCAGCAGTGAGTCGAGACTAGCGGGAGAAAGTGAGCAGTTCTTC. It yields the protein CASSESRLAGESEQFF. This chain links TRBV10-2 with TRBJ2-1; TRBD2 agrees at 12 bases. V shed 0 bases, J shed 9 bases, and the junction held 6 bases outside the gene matches. CDR3 length: 16 amino acids. Germline V gene data show CDR1 as WSHSY and CDR2 as SAAADI.

The chain combines TRBV28 with TRBJ1-1; maybe TRBD1 (5 bases). The V and J ends lost 7 bases and 11 bases respectively, with 17 bases between them. The CDR3 consists of 12 residues. Germline lookup yields CDR1 MDHEN and CDR2 SYDVKM. The CDR3 protein is CASMLEWDEAFF. DNA for the CDR3: TGTGCCAGCATGTTGGAGTGGGACGAGGCTTTCTTT.

In this sample, this clonotype turned up many times. The V gene is TRBV2, the J gene TRBJ1-4; D perhaps matches TRBD1 (6 bases). The germline V and J ends were trimmed by 9 bases and 10 bases, with 15 bases remaining between them. Germline V gene data show CDR1 as SNHLY and CDR2 as FYNNEI. The CDR3 is made up of 12 amino acids. The CDR3 sequence is CASTGFYGKLFF. The CDR3 DNA follows: TGTGCCAGTACAGGGTTTTACGGAAAACTGTTTTTT.

The chain uses TRBV6-1 and TRBJ1-1; D is perhaps TRBD1 (6 bases). The CDR3 runs 14 residues. Deletions cut 7 bases from V and 3 bases from J, with 15 bases between. CDR1 is MNHNS and CDR2 is SASEGT in the germline V gene. The CDR3 reads CASNRGRGDTEAFF. DNA of the CDR3: TGTGCCAGCAATCGGGGGCGGGGGGACACTGAAGCTTTCTTT.